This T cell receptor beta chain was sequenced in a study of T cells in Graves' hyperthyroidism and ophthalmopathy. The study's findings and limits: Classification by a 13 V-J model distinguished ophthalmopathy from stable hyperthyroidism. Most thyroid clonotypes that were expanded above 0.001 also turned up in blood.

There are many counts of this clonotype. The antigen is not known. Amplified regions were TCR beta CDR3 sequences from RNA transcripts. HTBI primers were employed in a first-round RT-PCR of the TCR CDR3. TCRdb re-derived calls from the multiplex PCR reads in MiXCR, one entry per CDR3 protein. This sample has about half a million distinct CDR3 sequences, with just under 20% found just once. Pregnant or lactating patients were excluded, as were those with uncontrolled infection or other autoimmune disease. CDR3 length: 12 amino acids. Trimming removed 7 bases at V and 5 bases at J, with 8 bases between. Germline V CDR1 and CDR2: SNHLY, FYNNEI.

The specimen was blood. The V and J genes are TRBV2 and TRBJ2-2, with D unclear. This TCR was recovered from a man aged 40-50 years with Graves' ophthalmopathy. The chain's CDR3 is CASKPETGELFF. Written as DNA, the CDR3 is TGTGCCAGCAAGCCGGAGACCGGGGAGCTGTTTTTT.